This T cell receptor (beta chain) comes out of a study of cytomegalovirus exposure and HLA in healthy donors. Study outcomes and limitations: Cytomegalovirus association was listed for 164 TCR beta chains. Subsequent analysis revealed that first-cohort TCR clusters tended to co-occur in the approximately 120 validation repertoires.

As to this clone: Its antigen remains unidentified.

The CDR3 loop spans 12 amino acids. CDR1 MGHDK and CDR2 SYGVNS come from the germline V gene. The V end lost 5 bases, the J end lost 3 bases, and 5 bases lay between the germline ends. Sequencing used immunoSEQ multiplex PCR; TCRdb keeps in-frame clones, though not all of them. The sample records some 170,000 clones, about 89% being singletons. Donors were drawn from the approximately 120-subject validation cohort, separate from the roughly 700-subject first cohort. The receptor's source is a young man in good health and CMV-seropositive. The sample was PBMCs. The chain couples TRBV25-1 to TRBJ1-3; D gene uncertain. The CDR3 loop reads CASSYSGNTIYF. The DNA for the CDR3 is TGTGCCAGCAGTTATAGTGGAAACACCATATATTTT.